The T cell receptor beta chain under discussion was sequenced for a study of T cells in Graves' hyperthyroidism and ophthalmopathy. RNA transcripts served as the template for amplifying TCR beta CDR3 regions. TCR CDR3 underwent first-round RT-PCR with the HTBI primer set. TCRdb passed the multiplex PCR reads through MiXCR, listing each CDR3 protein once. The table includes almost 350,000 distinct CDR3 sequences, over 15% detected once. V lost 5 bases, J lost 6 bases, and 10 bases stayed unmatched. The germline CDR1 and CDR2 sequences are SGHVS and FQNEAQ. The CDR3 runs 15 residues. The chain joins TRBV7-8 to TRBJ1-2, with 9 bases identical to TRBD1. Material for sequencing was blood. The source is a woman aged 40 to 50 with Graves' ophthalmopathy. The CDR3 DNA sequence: TGTGCCAGCAGCCCGCGGGACAGGGTCCACCATGGCTACACCTTC. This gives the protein CASSPRDRVHHGYTF.